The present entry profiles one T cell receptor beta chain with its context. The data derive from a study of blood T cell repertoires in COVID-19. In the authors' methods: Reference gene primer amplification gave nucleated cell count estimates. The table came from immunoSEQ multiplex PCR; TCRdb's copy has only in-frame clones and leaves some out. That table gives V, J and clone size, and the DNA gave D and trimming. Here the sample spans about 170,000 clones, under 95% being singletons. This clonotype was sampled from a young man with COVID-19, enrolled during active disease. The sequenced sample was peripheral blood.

The CDR3 reads CASSLAPSYEQYF. The CDR3, as DNA: TGCGCCAGCAGCCTTGCGCCGTCCTACGAGCAGTACTTC. The chain couples TRBV10-1 to TRBJ2-7; D unclear. This CDR3 region has 13 residues. V shed 6 bases and J shed 1 base, with 10 bases lying between them. Per germline, CDR1 WNHNN and CDR2 SYGVQD (reference sequence).